This T cell receptor (beta chain) was sequenced during a study of CD8+CD57+ T cells in acquired aplastic anemia. Study at large: CD4+ and CD8+ cells, once sorted, gave DNA averaging about 3 ug.

Study-level results: Patients were compared with controls for CD8+ Simpson's diversity, and no significant difference emerged. Patients and controls had in common 25 to 30 CD8+ CDR3 sequences.

Worth noting for this clonotype: Its matching antigen is unknown.

Germline V gene sequence: CDR1 SNHLY, CDR2 FYNNEI. V gave up 8 bases and J gave up 0 bases, with 14 bases separating them. The CDR3 contains 15 residues. By flow cytometry, patients selected for sequencing had shown an expansion of CD8+CD57+ cells. Both TCR beta VDJ combination and CDR3 sequence profiling were carried out. Genomic DNA was the template for this profiling. Via MiXCR, TCRdb re-called the reads, giving one row per CDR3 protein. The sample has 180,000 or so distinct CDR3 sequences; approximately 48% are singletons. This TCR came from a human donor with aplastic anemia. Source material: sorted CD4+, CD8+, or CD8+CD57+ T cells (not recorded which) from PBMCs. This chain connects TRBV2 to TRBJ1-5, with D perhaps matching TRBD1 (6 bases). The CDR3 protein is CASSGTTNSNQPQHF. The CDR3, as DNA: TGTGCCAGCTCTGGGACAACGAATAGCAATCAGCCCCAGCATTTT.